Each of the 29 T cell receptor beta chains below was sequenced from the same sample in a study of CD8+ T cells in alopecia areata. The authors extracted RNA and reverse transcribed it into cDNA as the sequencing template. This table comes from immunoSEQ multiplex PCR, and its TCRdb copy is limited to in-frame clones, with some not included. The profile covers approximately 150,000 clones, with roughly 50% appearing a single time and over 4% taken by the ten largest. The source material was CD4+ T cells sorted from blood. Source of these receptors: a human donor in good health.

This clone was seen a handful of times. The CDR3 spells CASSLLDRGYEQYF. DNA for the CDR3: TGTGCCAGCAGTTTACTGGACAGGGGCTACGAGCAGTACTTC. This chain uses TRBV28 with TRBJ2-7; TRBD1 matches at 9 bases. The CDR3 extends over 14 amino acids. Per the germline V gene, CDR1 is MDHEN and CDR2 is SYDVKM. V lost 2 bases to trimming and J lost 3 bases; unmatched junction nucleotides: 2. Combining the CDR3 with reference TRBV28 and TRBJ2-7 gives the whole variable domain DVKVTQSSRYLVKRTGEKVFLECVQDMDHENMFWYRQDPGLGLRLIYFSYDVKMKEKGDIPEGYSVSREKKERFSLILESASTNQTSMYLCASSLLDRGYEQYFGPGTRLTVT.

This chain joins TRBV15 and TRBJ2-5, with D possibly TRBD1 on 5 matching bases. Germline V gives CDR1 LNHNV, CDR2 YYDKDF (reference sequence). V dropped 7 bases and J dropped 5 bases, with 14 bases sitting between them. The CDR3 loop spans 13 amino acids. The CDR3 spells CATTGPSGETQYF. CDR3 DNA sequence: TGTGCCACCACCGGGCCTTCAGGGGAGACCCAGTACTTC.

The chain's CDR3 is CAWSRGTSGAALDTQYF. As DNA, the CDR3 is TGTGCCTGGAGTCGAGGGACTAGCGGGGCCGCCCTAGATACGCAGTATTTT. The chain employs TRBV30 and TRBJ2-3, with 13 positions matching TRBD2. CDR1 is GTSNPN and CDR2 is SVGIG in the germline V gene (reference sequence). J gave up 5 bases and V 2 bases, and 10 bases lay outside the gene matches. This CDR3 is 17 amino acids long.

This sequence joins TRBV7-8 and TRBJ2-4; TRBD2 is a possible D gene (6 bases). The CDR3 extends over 16 amino acids. Germline lookup yields CDR1 SGHVS and CDR2 FQNEAQ. Trimming pared 5 bases from V and 0 bases from J, leaving 14 bases between. The CDR3 region is CASSPPRELAKNIQYF. The CDR3 DNA sequence: TGTGCCAGCAGCCCCCCTCGGGAGTTAGCCAAAAACATTCAGTACTTC.

The chain uses TRBV4-2 and TRBJ2-3; 7 bases map to TRBD2. Germline trimming cut 0 bases from V and 4 bases from J; bases unmatched to any gene: 7. This CDR3 is 16 amino acids long. CDR1 and CDR2 (germline): LGHNA, YNFKEQ. This CDR3 is CASSQDWTSWADTQYF. CDR3 coding DNA: TGTGCCAGCAGCCAAGACTGGACTAGTTGGGCAGATACGCAGTATTTT.

The table lists this clone with a few counts. V is TRBV5-4 and J is TRBJ2-7; a possible D gene is TRBD2 (5 bases). In germline, CDR1 is SGHNT, CDR2 YYREEE (reference sequence). CDR3 length: 14 residues. V lost 4 bases to trimming and J lost 2 bases, with 13 bases between them. CDR3 region: CASSERVVPYEQYF. The CDR3, as DNA: TGTGCCAGCAGCGAGAGGGTAGTCCCCTACGAGCAGTACTTC.

CDR3 sequence reads: CASSERNSYEQYF. The CDR3 DNA sequence: TGCGCCAGCAGTGAACGGAACTCCTACGAGCAGTACTTC. This chain joins TRBV10-2 and TRBJ2-7, with D unresolved. With 3 bases removed from V and 0 bases from J, the gap between germline ends came to 6 bases. There are 13 residues in the CDR3. Germline CDR1 and CDR2: WSHSY and SAAADI.

This rearrangement joins TRBV6-5 to TRBJ2-7; D gene uncertain. Looked up from germline, CDR1 is MNHEY and CDR2 is SVGAGI. This CDR3 spans 14 amino acids. Trimming removed 3 bases from V and 0 bases from J, with 9 bases in between. The CDR3 protein is CASSYSRYSYEQYF. Written as DNA, the CDR3 is TGTGCCAGCAGTTATTCCAGATACTCCTACGAGCAGTACTTC.

In its sample, this clone was seen a few times. V and J are TRBV14 and TRBJ2-7, with D possibly being TRBD2 (5 bases). Germline CDR1 and CDR2: SGHDN and FVKESK. The CDR3 sequence is 11 residues long. The V and J ends lost 3 bases and 6 bases respectively, with 6 bases between them. CDR3 nucleotides: TGTGCCAGCAGCCATAGCGCCGAGCAGTACTTC. This translates into CASSHSAEQYF.

This clone was observed a few times. V is TRBV7-2 and J is TRBJ1-2; TRBD1 aligns across 8 bases. V lost 5 bases to trimming and J lost 5 bases; unmatched junction nucleotides: 4. Germline V gene sequence: CDR1 SGHTA, CDR2 FQGNSA. This CDR3 comprises 13 residues. This chain's CDR3 is CASSPGQGYGYTF. The CDR3 nucleotides read TGTGCCAGCAGCCCCGGACAGGGATATGGCTACACCTTC. Looking up the rest from reference TRBV7-2 and TRBJ1-2 gives the full variable domain: GAGVSQSPSNKVTEKGKDVELRCDPISGHTALYWYRQSLGQGLEFLIYFQGNSAPDKSGLPSDRFSAERTGGSVSTLTIQRTQQEDSAVYLCASSPGQGYGYTFGSGTRLTVV.

This sequence joins TRBV10-3 and TRBJ1-1; D is possibly TRBD1 (5 bases). V shed 6 bases and J shed 1 base, with 18 bases lying between them. CDR1 and CDR2 from the germline V gene are ENHRY and SYGVKD. CDR3 size: 16 residues. CDR3: CAIRGDYGGRNTEAFF. Written as DNA, the CDR3 is TGTGCCATCAGGGGGGACTATGGTGGGCGGAACACTGAAGCTTTCTTT.

The chain has TRBV5-6 and TRBJ2-7; TRBD2 matches at 7 bases. V shed 0 bases, J shed 3 bases, and the junction held 6 bases outside the gene matches. Germline CDR1 and CDR2: SGHDT and YYEEEE. CDR3 length: 15 amino acids. The CDR3 sequence is CASSLVLAGFYEQYF. The CDR3 DNA sequence: TGTGCCAGCAGCTTGGTATTAGCGGGTTTCTACGAGCAGTACTTC.

The V call is TRBV5-6, the J call TRBJ1-4, with D possibly TRBD1 on 5 matching bases. The CDR3 is made up of 16 amino acids. V shed 2 bases and J shed 6 bases, with 17 bases lying between them. Germline CDR1 SGHDT, CDR2 YYEEEE. The CDR3 coding sequence is TGTGCCAGCAGCTTAATCGCTCGTGAAGGGGATGAAAAACTGTTTTTT. The encoded protein is CASSLIAREGDEKLFF.

J is TRBJ1-5 and V is TRBV5-6, with D unresolved. Trimming left V 2 bases short and J 0 bases short, with 6 bases between. In germline, CDR1 is SGHDT, CDR2 YYEEEE. This CDR3 has 14 residues. The CDR3 DNA reads as TGTGCCAGCAGCTTAGCAACTAGCAATCAGCCCCAGCATTTT. It codes for CASSLATSNQPQHF.

The V call is TRBV29-1, the J call TRBJ2-5, with D perhaps TRBD2 (7 bases). Germline V lookup: CDR1 SQVTM, CDR2 ANQGSEA. The CDR3 covers 15 residues. Trimming removed 4 bases at V and 5 bases at J, with 20 bases between. CDR3 sequence: CSVVRGAQGVETQYF. The CDR3 nucleotides are TGCAGCGTTGTACGGGGGGCACAGGGTGTGGAGACCCAGTACTTC.

Only a few counts were recorded for this clone. The chain couples TRBV28 to TRBJ2-3; 9 nucleotides align to TRBD2. Germline V gene data show CDR1 as MDHEN and CDR2 as SYDVKM. Losses at the gene ends were 5 bases for V and 2 bases for J; bases not matched to a gene: 5. CDR3 size: 15 residues. This CDR3 reads CASSLTSGLTDTQYF. DNA of the CDR3: TGTGCCAGCAGTCTGACTAGCGGACTCACAGATACGCAGTATTTT. Complete variable domain (other parts from reference TRBV28 and TRBJ2-3): DVKVTQSSRYLVKRTGEKVFLECVQDMDHENMFWYRQDPGLGLRLIYFSYDVKMKEKGDIPEGYSVSREKKERFSLILESASTNQTSMYLCASSLTSGLTDTQYFGPGTRLTVL.

This clone was counted a few times. The rearrangement links TRBV7-6 to TRBJ2-5; D is perhaps TRBD1 (6 bases). Germline V gene sequence: CDR1 SGHVS, CDR2 FNYEAQ. Trimming took off 0 bases at V and 5 bases at J, with 13 bases between the two ends. This CDR3 region has 15 residues. The CDR3 sequence is CASSLAGTNSETQYF. Here the CDR3 DNA reads TGTGCCAGCAGCTTAGCCGGGACAAATTCGGAGACCCAGTACTTC.

V usage is TRBV6-5 and J usage is TRBJ1-1; D gene unclear. The germline gives CDR1 MNHEY, CDR2 SVGAGI. There are 10 residues in the CDR3. Trimming left V 11 bases short and J 2 bases short, with 6 bases between. In DNA, the CDR3 is TGTGCCTACGGAAACACTGAAGCTTTCTTT. This translates into CAYGNTEAFF.

The genes are TRBV5-6 and TRBJ1-2; TRBD1 might be the D (6 bases). The CDR3 sequence is 14 residues long. Trimming removed 4 bases at V and 4 bases at J, with 14 bases between. Germline V gene sequence: CDR1 SGHDT, CDR2 YYEEEE. For the CDR3, the DNA is TGTGCCAGCAGCCCTGACAGGTCCCCCTATGGCTACACCTTC. Its protein is CASSPDRSPYGYTF.

This chain uses TRBV27 with TRBJ2-2, with D perhaps TRBD1 (5 bases). Germline assignment: CDR1 MNHEY and CDR2 SMNVEV (reference sequence). V shed 4 bases and J shed 9 bases, with 18 bases lying between them. The length of the CDR3 is 15 residues. The CDR3 protein is CASSSPRVRSRELFF. CDR3 bases: TGTGCCAGCAGTTCGCCCAGGGTGAGGAGCCGGGAGCTGTTTTTT.

This clone was recorded a few times. CDR3 sequence: CATFRDSTAGNTIYF. CDR3 nucleotide sequence: TGTGCCACTTTCCGGGACAGCACGGCTGGAAACACCATATATTTT. The genes are TRBV6-6 and TRBJ1-3; 7 positions match TRBD1. Per germline, CDR1 MNHNY and CDR2 SVGAGI (reference sequence). V dropped 10 bases and J dropped 2; count of bases not matched to a gene: 11. This CDR3 contains 15 residues.

V is TRBV29-1 and J is TRBJ2-1; D is uncertain. The germline CDR1 and CDR2 sequences are SQVTM and ANQGSEA. Trimming removed 4 bases at V and 8 bases at J, with 9 bases between. The CDR3 length is 11 residues. For the CDR3, the DNA is TGCAGCGTTGTTCGAGTAGATGAGCAGTTCTTC. Protein: CSVVRVDEQFF.

This clone was counted between two and nine times. The chain joins TRBV29-1 to TRBJ2-5, with D perhaps given as TRBD1 or TRBD2 (5 bases each). The germline V gene encodes CDR1 SQVTM and CDR2 ANQGSEA. The length of the CDR3 is 14 residues. V was shortened by 4 bases and J by 9 bases, with 21 bases between the two germline ends. CDR3 bases: TGCAGCGTTGGACCGGGACCGCAATCGGCGGCCCAGTACTTC. Its protein product is CSVGPGPQSAAQYF.

J is TRBJ1-5 and V is TRBV2; no clear D gene. CDR3 length: 15 amino acids. CDR1 is SNHLY, CDR2 FYNNEI, per germline. V was clipped by 3 bases and J by 1 base, with 10 bases between them. CDR3 nucleotides: TGTGCCAGCAGTGATGTGGGTTTGAGCAATCAGCCCCAGCATTTT. Protein: CASSDVGLSNQPQHF.

This clone was seen once. V usage is TRBV11-2 and J usage is TRBJ2-2, with D uncertain. Looked up from germline, CDR1 is SGHAT and CDR2 is FQNNGV. Trimming stripped 5 bases from V and 5 bases from J, with 15 bases between. The CDR3 has 15 amino acids. DNA for the CDR3: TGTGCCAGCAGCCGACTCGTTGATGAGACCGGGGAGCTGTTTTTT. This translates into CASSRLVDETGELFF.

The chain has TRBV27 and TRBJ1-5, with D perhaps TRBD1 (5 bases). V lost 2 bases, J lost 7 bases, and 15 bases lay in between. The CDR3 is made up of 15 amino acids. CDR1 and CDR2 from the germline V gene are MNHEY and SMNVEV (reference sequence). CDR3 sequence reads: CASSLTFGGWQPQHF. DNA of the CDR3: TGTGCCAGCAGTTTAACCTTTGGGGGGTGGCAGCCCCAGCATTTT.

V gene TRBV29-1 combines with J gene TRBJ1-3; D is unclear. This CDR3 is 13 amino acids long. Trimming removed 4 bases at V and 4 bases at J, with 11 bases between. Germline values: CDR1 SQVTM, CDR2 ANQGSEA. CDR3: CSVVWFTGNTIYF. DNA of the CDR3: TGCAGCGTTGTTTGGTTTACCGGAAACACCATATATTTT. The full variable domain, completed using reference TRBV29-1 and TRBJ1-3, is SAVISQKPSRDICQRGTSLTIQCQVDSQVTMMFWYRQQPGQSLTLIATANQGSEATYESGFVIDKFPISRPNLTFSTLTVSNMSPEDSSIYLCSVVWFTGNTIYFGEGSWLTVV.

In this sample, this clone turned up a few times. The gene calls are TRBV15 and TRBJ2-6; D ambiguous. The length of the CDR3 is 15 residues. V was shortened by 9 bases and J by 0 bases, with 12 bases between the two germline ends. Germline V gives CDR1 LNHNV, CDR2 YYDKDF (reference sequence). The CDR3 coding sequence is TGTGCCACAAGTTCCAAGATCTCTGGGGCCAACGTCCTGACTTTC. Translating gives CATSSKISGANVLTF.

The gene calls are TRBV7-9 and TRBJ2-7, with D possibly being TRBD2 (6 bases). The CDR3 consists of 13 residues. V was shortened by 5 bases and J by 5 bases, with 13 bases between the two germline ends. Germline V gives CDR1 SEHNR, CDR2 FQNEAQ (reference sequence). In DNA, the CDR3 is TGTGCCAGCAGCCCCGGAGGGAGACACGAGCAGTACTTC. Residues: CASSPGGRHEQYF.